The following is a T cell receptor (beta chain) sequence with its context. What it binds is not known. These data come from a study of human T cells and chemical hapten exposure. Findings and caveats of the study: Alopecia in the donors means their immune response may deviate from healthy people's.

The time point was: patch test 3, about 24 weeks after DPC sensitization. Treatment in this sample: therapeutic diphenylcyclopropenone sensitization with weekly scalp DPC. Using its own MiXCR run on the RACE reads, TCRdb lists one record per CDR3 protein. This sample has 82,000 or so distinct CDR3 sequences; roughly 13% occur once, and the top ten carry approximately 5%. The origin of this receptor is a woman aged 45-59 years with alopecia areata. Some clones in this sample may be carry-over from other donors' samples. Source: whole blood, taken in connection with sensitization to the hapten diphenylcyclopropenone (DPC).

The CDR3 nucleotides are TGCAGCGTTGAGGCCCCCTACCCCTCCTACGAGCAGTACTTC. It encodes CSVEAPYPSYEQYF. The rearrangement uses TRBV29-1 and TRBJ2-7; D gene ambiguous. The CDR3 contains 14 residues. In germline, CDR1 is SQVTM, CDR2 ANQGSEA. The V gene lost 3 bases and the J gene lost 0 bases, with 12 bases spanning the gap.